The next 26 T cell receptor beta chains were all read from a single sample in a study of CD8 T cells in ankylosing spondylitis. MiXCR was run by TCRdb on the 5' RACE reads, yielding one entry per CDR3 protein. The sample holds some 140,000 distinct CDR3 sequences; around 7.9% are singletons and the top ten take around an eighth. The specimen was blood, either unsorted or a sorted T cell fraction (not recorded which). The receptor source for this set is a female donor with ankylosing spondylitis or in good health (not recorded which).

In this sample, this clonotype turned up many times. V and J are TRBV15 and TRBJ1-2, with 8 bases identical to TRBD1. The trim removed 5 bases at V and 4 bases at J, leaving 9 bases unmatched. The CDR3 runs to 15 residues. CDR1 and CDR2 (germline): LNHNV, YYDKDF (reference sequence). The CDR3 reads CATSSVPRGPYGYTF. CDR3 in DNA: TGTGCCACCAGCTCCGTACCCAGGGGGCCCTATGGCTACACCTTC.

This clonotype was seen at least ten times. The chain combines TRBV5-1 with TRBJ1-1; the match to TRBD1 covers 7 bases. V lost 0 bases and J lost 4; bases outside the gene matches: 6. Germline CDR1 reads SGHRS; CDR2 reads YFSETQ. CDR3 length: 15 amino acids. The CDR3 region has the DNA TGCGCCAGCAGCTTGGGGTCAGGGGGGAGCACTGAAGCTTTCTTT. Amino acid sequence: CASSLGSGGSTEAFF.

This chain links TRBV19 with TRBJ2-3; 10 positions agree with TRBD2. CDR1 is LNHDA and CDR2 is SQIVND in the germline V gene (reference sequence). The junction had 5 bases not matched to a gene; V was cut back by 9 bases and J by 5 bases. The CDR3 is made up of 13 amino acids. CDR3 DNA: TGTGCCAGCGGCCTAGCGGGGGTAGATACGCAGTATTTT. Encoded protein: CASGLAGVDTQYF.

This clonotype has ten or more counts. This chain uses TRBV20-1 with TRBJ1-5; TRBD1 matches at 7 bases. From germline, CDR1 is DFQATT and CDR2 SNEGSKA (reference sequence). The junction had 5 bases not matched to a gene; V was cut back by 4 bases and J by 5 bases. The CDR3 is made up of 13 amino acids. CDR3 DNA sequence: TGCAGTGCTACCCAGGGGGGGGATCAGCCCCAGCATTTT. It specifies CSATQGGDQPQHF.

This clonotype was seen many times. The J gene is TRBJ2-7, the V gene TRBV20-1; TRBD1 agrees at 11 bases. The CDR3 runs 13 residues. J was trimmed by 6 bases and V by 1 base; bases with no gene match: 2. In germline, CDR1 is DFQATT, CDR2 SNEGSKA (reference sequence). The CDR3 DNA reads TGCAGTGCTAGAGCCGGGACAGGGGGCGAGCAGTACTTC. It codes for CSARAGTGGEQYF.

This clonotype was picked up many times. V and J are TRBV3-1 and TRBJ2-7; D gene ambiguous. Trimming pared 1 base from V and 1 base from J, leaving 8 bases between. Germline V lookup: CDR1 LGHDT, CDR2 YNNKEL (reference sequence). This CDR3 is built from 14 residues. DNA for the CDR3: TGTGCCAGCAGCCAAGGCGTCCAGTCCTACGAGCAGTACTTC. Translated: CASSQGVQSYEQYF.

The sample holds many counts of this clonotype. This chain connects TRBV27 to TRBJ2-3; the D gene is possibly TRBD2 (6 bases). V lost 6 bases, J lost 2 bases, and 15 bases lay in between. The CDR3 covers 15 residues. Germline-derived CDR1 and CDR2 are MNHEY and SMNVEV (reference sequence). CDR3 nucleotides: TGTGCCAGCAGCGATTTTAGCGGAATCACAGATACGCAGTATTTT. Amino acid sequence: CASSDFSGITDTQYF.

This clonotype was seen ten or more times. The chain recombines TRBV25-1 with TRBJ2-2; 8 nucleotides line up with TRBD1. Germline lookup yields CDR1 MGHDK and CDR2 SYGVNS. The CDR3 contains 16 residues. Losses at the gene ends were 2 bases for V and 6 bases for J; bases not matched to a gene: 8. The DNA for the CDR3 is TGTGCCAGCAGTGAAGGACAGGGAGTGTACCCCGGGGAGCTGTTTTTT. The encoded protein is CASSEGQGVYPGELFF.

The table lists this clonotype with many counts. The chain carries TRBV28 and TRBJ2-5, with D possibly TRBD1 on 5 matching bases. Germline lookup yields CDR1 MDHEN and CDR2 SYDVKM. The CDR3 covers 14 residues. Trimming took 5 bases from V and 9 from J, leaving 19 bases between them. DNA for the CDR3: TGTGCCAGCAGTATAACCCGACAGTCCGGTGCCCAGTACTTC. Translation: CASSITRQSGAQYF.

This clonotype was seen many times. The chain employs TRBV30 and TRBJ2-3, with D hard to call. V lost 2 bases to trimming and J lost 2 bases, with 20 bases between them. This CDR3 has 17 amino acids. CDR1 is GTSNPN and CDR2 is SVGIG in the germline V gene (reference sequence). CDR3: CAWSRKPPRRVTDTQYF. The CDR3, as DNA: TGTGCCTGGAGTAGAAAACCTCCGCGACGAGTCACAGATACGCAGTATTTT.

This clonotype was seen many times. The chain combines TRBV5-6 with TRBJ1-3; the D gene is possibly TRBD1 (6 bases). CDR3 length: 16 residues. Trimming took off 2 bases at V and 3 bases at J, with 15 bases between the two ends. In germline, CDR1 is SGHDT, CDR2 YYEEEE. CDR3 sequence reads: CASSFLKGGNGNTIYF. CDR3 DNA sequence: TGTGCCAGCAGCTTCCTAAAAGGGGGAAATGGAAACACCATATATTTT.

This clonotype was recorded a few times. The genes are TRBV20-1 and TRBJ2-2; 9 nucleotides agree with TRBD1. The V gene's germline CDR1 is DFQATT and CDR2 SNEGSKA (reference sequence). Losses at the gene ends were 6 bases for V and 5 bases for J; bases not matched to a gene: 7. This CDR3 has 14 residues. The CDR3 DNA sequence: TGCAGTGCAAGAACCGGGACAGGGACCGGGGAGCTGTTTTTT. It translates to CSARTGTGTGELFF.

This clonotype was detected many times. The V and J genes are TRBV5-1 and TRBJ2-3, with D unresolved. CDR3 length: 15 amino acids. Trimming stripped 4 bases from V and 0 bases from J, with 12 bases between. Germline values: CDR1 SGHRS, CDR2 YFSETQ. The CDR3 reads CASSRMDVSTDTQYF. The DNA for the CDR3 is TGCGCCAGCAGCCGTATGGACGTAAGCACAGATACGCAGTATTTT.

This clonotype was counted many times. The CDR3 sequence: CASSVEGTGLGDTQYF. CDR3 nucleotide sequence: TGTGCCAGCAGCGTAGAAGGGACAGGCCTCGGGGATACGCAGTATTTT. The rearrangement links TRBV9 to TRBJ2-3, with 8 bases lining up with TRBD1. J was trimmed by 6 bases and V by 0 bases; bases with no gene match: 9. The CDR3 covers 16 residues. In germline, CDR1 is SGDLS, CDR2 YYNGEE.

This clonotype was seen ten or more times. J is TRBJ2-3 and V is TRBV18, with D perhaps matching TRBD2 (5 bases). The germline CDR1 and CDR2 sequences are KGHSH and LQKENI. The V and J ends lost 3 bases and 0 bases respectively, with 16 bases between them. This CDR3 is built from 17 residues. DNA for the CDR3: TGTGCCAGCTCACCGCTCACACTAGGTGCTAGCACAGATACGCAGTATTTT. Protein: CASSPLTLGASTDTQYF.

This chain links TRBV30 with TRBJ2-3, with D possibly matching TRBD1 (6 bases). V was cut by 3 bases and J by 0 bases, with 13 bases left in between. This CDR3 comprises 15 residues. Germline V gene lookup returns CDR1 GTSNPN and CDR2 SVGIG (reference sequence). The CDR3 DNA sequence: TGTGCCTGGAGCACAGGGTTCTTGAGCACAGATACGCAGTATTTT. This translates into CAWSTGFLSTDTQYF.

This clonotype was recorded many times. Here the CDR3 reads CSARRGGVSNEQFF. CDR3 nucleotides: TGCAGTGCTAGACGGGGGGGCGTCTCCAATGAGCAGTTCTTC. The gene calls are TRBV20-1 and TRBJ2-1; 8 bases agree with TRBD2. V lost 2 bases, J lost 6 bases, and 6 bases stayed unmatched. The CDR3 sequence is 14 residues long. Germline V lookup: CDR1 DFQATT, CDR2 SNEGSKA (reference sequence).

This clonotype appeared many times. This chain uses TRBV19 with TRBJ2-7; D possibly corresponds to TRBD2 (5 bases). The CDR3 is made up of 15 amino acids. V gave up 4 bases and J gave up 0 bases, with 13 bases separating them. Germline V CDR1 and CDR2: LNHDA, SQIVND (reference sequence). CDR3 nucleotide sequence: TGTGCCAGTAGTAGCCTGGGAGAGTCCTCCTACGAGCAGTACTTC. Amino acids: CASSSLGESSYEQYF.

In this sample, this clonotype turned up many times. This chain links TRBV6-1 with TRBJ2-2; no firm D call. Germline CDR1 reads MNHNS; CDR2 reads SASEGT. V was trimmed by 4 bases and J by 4 bases, leaving 13 bases between them. The CDR3 has 15 residues. CDR3: CASSVRPGVTGELFF. The CDR3 bases are TGTGCCAGCAGTGTAAGGCCGGGTGTCACCGGGGAGCTGTTTTTT.

This clonotype was picked up many times. CDR3 nucleotides: TGTGCCAGCAGCTTAAAATTGGTAGCGGGGGGTTCGGAAAACATTCAGTACTTC. Translation: CASSLKLVAGGSENIQYF. The rearrangement joins TRBV11-3 to TRBJ2-4, with 10 bases lining up with TRBD2. J lost 5 bases, V lost 2 bases, and 12 bases had no gene match. This CDR3 has 18 amino acids. In germline, CDR1 is SGHNT, CDR2 YENEEA.

This clonotype was found many times. The rearrangement joins TRBV6-2 or TRBV6-3 to TRBJ2-3; 12 positions agree with TRBD2. V trimming: 6 bases; J trimming: 3 bases; junction bases outside the gene matches: 19. CDR1 and CDR2 (germline): MNHEY, SVGEGT. The CDR3 spans 20 residues. This chain's CDR3 is CASSTQTSGGSPLRTDTQYF. The CDR3 bases are TGTGCCAGCAGCACACAGACTAGCGGGGGCTCCCCGTTAAGGACAGATACGCAGTATTTT.

The rearrangement links TRBV7-2 to TRBJ1-1; tentatively, D is TRBD1 (5 bases). The CDR3 contains 14 residues. Trimming took 3 bases from V and 3 from J, leaving 11 bases between them. Germline loops: CDR1 SGHTA, CDR2 FQGNSA. Here the CDR3 reads CASSFRGSDTEAFF. DNA for the CDR3: TGTGCCAGCAGCTTTAGGGGAAGCGACACTGAAGCTTTCTTT.

This clonotype was counted many times. The chain joins TRBV24-1 to TRBJ1-5; 9 bases match TRBD1. V was clipped by 4 bases and J by 0 bases; unmatched bases: 9. CDR1 is KGHDR and CDR2 is SFDVKD in the germline V gene. The CDR3 runs to 18 residues. The CDR3: CATSETGQGPYSNQPQHF. The CDR3 DNA sequence: TGTGCCACCAGTGAGACCGGACAGGGGCCTTATAGCAATCAGCCCCAGCATTTT.

In its sample, this clonotype was seen many times. The chain employs TRBV4-2 and TRBJ2-3; TRBD2 aligns across 12 bases. Germline V gene lookup returns CDR1 LGHNA and CDR2 YNFKEQ. This CDR3 region has 20 residues. V shed 1 base, J shed 0 bases, and the junction held 11 bases outside the gene matches. CDR3 sequence (DNA): TGTGCCAGCAGCCAAGGGCCTAGCGGGGGGGCCCCACCTAGCACAGATACGCAGTATTTT. As protein: CASSQGPSGGAPPSTDTQYF.

This clonotype has only a few counts. The chain links TRBV7-9 to TRBJ2-1; TRBD1 aligns across 9 bases. From germline, CDR1 is SEHNR and CDR2 FQNEAQ (reference sequence). This CDR3 is 15 amino acids long. The V and J ends lost 8 bases and 4 bases, in that order; junction bases with no gene match: 9. CDR3 DNA: TGTGCCAGCGGCCCCGGGACAGGGTTATACAATGAGCAGTTCTTC. Translation gives CASGPGTGLYNEQFF.

This clonotype was seen repeatedly, ten times or more. The chain uses TRBV5-1 and TRBJ1-1; a weak D match, TRBD1 (6 bases). Trimming cost V 4 bases and J 6 bases, with 22 bases left between them. CDR1 and CDR2 (germline): SGHRS, YFSETQ. There are 16 residues in the CDR3. The CDR3 protein is CASSPPGGGGPAEAFF. CDR3 DNA: TGCGCCAGCAGCCCCCCCGGGGGCGGGGGCCCGGCTGAAGCTTTCTTT.